This TCR beta chain was sequenced for a study of control samples from healthy donors and cancer patients. Germline CDR1 is MNHEY and CDR2 is SVGAGI. Between the trimmed V and J ends, which lost 6 bases and 1 base, there was a span of 12 bases. The CDR3 runs 14 residues. Repertoires were generated with immunoSEQ multiplex PCR, while TCRdb's copy carries only in-frame clones and drops some. Altogether approximately 140,000 clones are present, approximately 86% being singletons, with the ten largest covering roughly 8.7%. The chain combines TRBV6-5 with TRBJ1-1, with D perhaps TRBD1 (5 bases). The sequence derives from a woman aged 25 to 39 in good health. Sequencing used blood. CDR3 bases: TGTGCCAGCAGCCTCGGAGGGACGAACACTGAAGCTTTCTTT. Residues: CASSLGGTNTEAFF.